This is a list of T cell receptor beta chains from one sample in a study of T-cell memory formation after mild COVID-19. TCRdb passed the 5' RACE reads through MiXCR, listing each CDR3 protein once. The sample lists roughly 500,000 distinct CDR3 sequences; over 20% were seen once. The specimen sequenced was PBMCs or a T cell subset sorted from them (not recorded which). These receptors were taken from an adult woman who had mild COVID-19 (a few samples of this study predate the infection). Cell type and time point are not known. The CDR3 runs from the conserved cysteine through the conserved F or W. Fields, in order: J gene, CDR3 length, D gene, V gene, clone size, CDR3 protein, CDR3 DNA. D genes are given only for firm matches. Part of the rows lack a size; the others show once, few, many or a class for expanded clones.

j_call: TRBJ1-5; cdr3_length: 17; d_call: -; v_call: TRBV12-3/TRBV12-4; clone_size: few; cdr3_aa: CASSSRRGLGGNQPQHF; cdr3_nt: TGTGCCAGCAGTTCCCGCAGGGGATTGGGTGGCAATCAGCCCCAGCATTTT
j_call: TRBJ2-5; cdr3_length: 13; d_call: -; v_call: TRBV12-5; clone_size: few; cdr3_aa: CASAKIHAETQYF; cdr3_nt: TGTGCTAGTGCTAAGATACACGCCGAGACCCAGTACTTC
j_call: TRBJ2-7; cdr3_length: 14; d_call: -; v_call: TRBV12-3/TRBV12-4; clone_size: few; cdr3_aa: CASTPWGRAYEQYF; cdr3_nt: TGTGCCAGCACTCCCTGGGGTAGGGCCTACGAGCAGTACTTC
j_call: TRBJ1-1; cdr3_length: 14; d_call: -; v_call: TRBV5-1; clone_size: -; cdr3_aa: CASTPMDTNTEAFF; cdr3_nt: TGCGCCAGCACCCCCATGGACACCAACACTGAAGCTTTCTTT
j_call: TRBJ2-7; cdr3_length: 15; d_call: -; v_call: TRBV7-2; clone_size: -; cdr3_aa: CASSLVGGPSGEQYF; cdr3_nt: TGTGCCAGCAGCTTGGTGGGGGGGCCTTCAGGCGAGCAGTACTTC
j_call: TRBJ2-2; cdr3_length: 15; d_call: -; v_call: TRBV2; clone_size: -; cdr3_aa: CASSPRGGATGELFF; cdr3_nt: TGTGCCAGCAGTCCAAGGGGGGGCGCCACCGGGGAGCTGTTTTTT
j_call: TRBJ2-1; cdr3_length: 13; d_call: -; v_call: TRBV6-4; clone_size: -; cdr3_aa: CASSSDTRDEQFF; cdr3_nt: TGTGCCAGCAGTTCCGACACGCGGGATGAGCAGTTCTTC
j_call: TRBJ1-1; cdr3_length: 14; d_call: -; v_call: TRBV28; clone_size: many; cdr3_aa: CASSSPQGPNEAFF; cdr3_nt: TGTGCCAGCAGTTCTCCACAGGGACCCAATGAAGCTTTCTTT
j_call: TRBJ2-5; cdr3_length: 13; d_call: -; v_call: TRBV2; clone_size: many; cdr3_aa: CAQSRDLGETQYF; cdr3_nt: TGTGCCCAATCCCGGGACCTCGGGGAGACCCAGTACTTC
j_call: TRBJ1-1; cdr3_length: 18; d_call: -; v_call: TRBV5-5; clone_size: -; cdr3_aa: CASSLNRRVVSLNTEAFF; cdr3_nt: TGTGCCAGCAGCTTGAACCGCAGGGTGGTATCCCTGAACACTGAAGCTTTCTTT
j_call: TRBJ2-7; cdr3_length: 15; d_call: -; v_call: TRBV6-5; clone_size: few; cdr3_aa: CASSYSVTATYEQYF; cdr3_nt: TGTGCCAGCAGTTACTCGGTTACGGCAACCTACGAGCAGTACTTC
j_call: TRBJ2-1; cdr3_length: 13; d_call: -; v_call: TRBV20-1; clone_size: many; cdr3_aa: CSARDLSLGEQFF; cdr3_nt: TGCAGTGCTAGAGATTTAAGTTTGGGTGAGCAGTTCTTC
j_call: TRBJ2-2; cdr3_length: 15; d_call: -; v_call: TRBV10-3; clone_size: few; cdr3_aa: CAISWASPNTGELFF; cdr3_nt: TGTGCCATCAGTTGGGCGTCACCAAACACCGGGGAGCTGTTTTTT
j_call: TRBJ2-1; cdr3_length: 13; d_call: -; v_call: TRBV19; clone_size: few; cdr3_aa: CASSMVARDEQFF; cdr3_nt: TGTGCCAGTAGTATGGTCGCACGGGATGAGCAGTTCTTC
j_call: TRBJ2-5; cdr3_length: 14; d_call: -; v_call: TRBV5-1; clone_size: many; cdr3_aa: CASSLYGVGETQYF; cdr3_nt: TGCGCCAGCAGCTTGTATGGTGTTGGGGAGACCCAGTACTTC
j_call: TRBJ1-5; cdr3_length: 15; d_call: TRBD1; v_call: TRBV25-1; clone_size: many; cdr3_aa: CASSEGDRGNQPQHF; cdr3_nt: TGTGCCAGCAGTGAGGGGGACAGGGGGAATCAGCCCCAGCATTTT
j_call: TRBJ2-3; cdr3_length: 12; d_call: -; v_call: TRBV7-2; clone_size: many; cdr3_aa: CASSFGGDTQYF; cdr3_nt: TGTGCCAGCAGCTTTGGAGGAGATACGCAGTATTTT
j_call: TRBJ1-1; cdr3_length: 12; d_call: -; v_call: TRBV20-1; clone_size: -; cdr3_aa: CSARDPLLGAFF; cdr3_nt: TGCAGTGCTAGAGATCCCCTATTAGGAGCTTTCTTT
j_call: TRBJ1-5; cdr3_length: 17; d_call: TRBD1; v_call: TRBV10-3; clone_size: -; cdr3_aa: CAISELPTGLGVQPQHF; cdr3_nt: TGTGCCATCAGTGAGCTCCCGACAGGGCTGGGGGTTCAGCCCCAGCATTTT
j_call: TRBJ2-4; cdr3_length: 19; d_call: -; v_call: TRBV12-2; clone_size: -; cdr3_aa: CASRLARSGGLLAKNIQYF; cdr3_nt: TGTGCAAGTCGCTTAGCACGGAGCGGGGGCCTACTAGCCAAAAACATTCAGTACTTC
j_call: TRBJ2-7; cdr3_length: 12; d_call: -; v_call: TRBV6-2/TRBV6-3; clone_size: many; cdr3_aa: CASSYSPYEQYF; cdr3_nt: TGTGCCAGCAGTTACTCCCCCTACGAGCAGTACTTC
j_call: TRBJ2-1; cdr3_length: 15; d_call: TRBD2; v_call: TRBV9; clone_size: few; cdr3_aa: CASSVVGAGGDEQFF; cdr3_nt: TGTGCCAGCAGCGTAGTCGGAGCGGGAGGGGATGAGCAGTTCTTC
j_call: TRBJ2-1; cdr3_length: 15; d_call: TRBD1; v_call: TRBV10-3; clone_size: few; cdr3_aa: CATSSDRGRGGEQFF; cdr3_nt: TGTGCCACCAGCAGCGACAGGGGGCGAGGTGGTGAGCAGTTCTTC
j_call: TRBJ1-2; cdr3_length: 14; d_call: -; v_call: TRBV19; clone_size: -; cdr3_aa: CASSTPRGPGGYTF; cdr3_nt: TGTGCCAGTAGTACCCCCCGGGGACCGGGGGGCTACACCTTC
j_call: TRBJ1-5; cdr3_length: 14; d_call: -; v_call: TRBV12-3/TRBV12-4; clone_size: -; cdr3_aa: CASSLSPGVQPQHF; cdr3_nt: TGTGCCAGCAGTTTAAGTCCAGGGGTTCAGCCCCAGCATTTT
j_call: TRBJ1-6; cdr3_length: 14; d_call: -; v_call: TRBV6-5; clone_size: -; cdr3_aa: CASRIDSTSSPLHF; cdr3_nt: TGTGCCAGCAGGATAGACAGTACTTCTTCACCCCTCCACTTT
j_call: TRBJ2-1; cdr3_length: 12; d_call: TRBD1; v_call: TRBV29-1; clone_size: -; cdr3_aa: CSVKGQVKEQFF; cdr3_nt: TGCAGCGTTAAAGGACAGGTCAAGGAGCAGTTCTTC
j_call: TRBJ2-7; cdr3_length: 14; d_call: -; v_call: TRBV5-1; clone_size: -; cdr3_aa: CASSLITGSYEQYF; cdr3_nt: TGCGCCAGCAGCTTGATAACAGGATCCTACGAGCAGTACTTC
j_call: TRBJ1-4; cdr3_length: 15; d_call: TRBD1; v_call: TRBV5-1; clone_size: -; cdr3_aa: CASSLAGTVSEKLFF; cdr3_nt: TGCGCCAGCAGCTTGGCCGGGACAGTCTCAGAAAAACTGTTTTTT
j_call: TRBJ1-2; cdr3_length: 14; d_call: -; v_call: TRBV7-9; clone_size: few; cdr3_aa: CASRLAGVNYGYTF; cdr3_nt: TGTGCCAGCCGCCTAGCGGGGGTTAACTATGGCTACACCTTC
j_call: TRBJ1-1; cdr3_length: 15; d_call: -; v_call: TRBV4-3; clone_size: -; cdr3_aa: CASSQVAGGSTEAFF; cdr3_nt: TGCGCCAGCAGCCAAGTAGCAGGAGGGTCGACTGAAGCTTTCTTT
j_call: TRBJ2-2; cdr3_length: 13; d_call: -; v_call: TRBV5-1; clone_size: -; cdr3_aa: CASVEGNTGELFF; cdr3_nt: TGCGCCAGTGTGGAGGGGAACACCGGGGAGCTGTTTTTT
j_call: TRBJ1-4; cdr3_length: 13; d_call: -; v_call: TRBV18; clone_size: few; cdr3_aa: CASSPDRNEKLFF; cdr3_nt: TGTGCCAGCTCACCAGACAGGAATGAAAAACTGTTTTTT
j_call: TRBJ2-7; cdr3_length: 17; d_call: TRBD2; v_call: TRBV5-1; clone_size: few; cdr3_aa: CASSLVYEVGRRNEQYF; cdr3_nt: TGCGCCAGCAGCTTGGTATACGAGGTCGGGAGGAGGAACGAGCAGTACTTC
j_call: TRBJ2-1; cdr3_length: 12; d_call: TRBD1; v_call: TRBV29-1; clone_size: few; cdr3_aa: CSGYDRVGEQFF; cdr3_nt: TGCAGCGGATACGACAGGGTCGGTGAGCAGTTCTTC
j_call: TRBJ2-7; cdr3_length: 17; d_call: TRBD1; v_call: TRBV7-8; clone_size: -; cdr3_aa: CASSSFISGTGSYEQYF; cdr3_nt: TGTGCCAGCAGCTCCTTTATTTCCGGGACAGGATCCTACGAGCAGTACTTC
j_call: TRBJ2-5; cdr3_length: 16; d_call: TRBD2; v_call: TRBV5-1; clone_size: few; cdr3_aa: CASSPGRLAGEETQYF; cdr3_nt: TGCGCCAGCAGCCCCGGGCGCCTAGCGGGAGAAGAGACCCAGTACTTC
j_call: TRBJ2-3; cdr3_length: 18; d_call: TRBD2; v_call: TRBV9; clone_size: once; cdr3_aa: CASSVDTSGGASTDTQYF; cdr3_nt: TGTGCCAGCAGCGTAGACACTAGCGGGGGAGCTAGCACAGATACGCAGTATTTT
j_call: TRBJ2-7; cdr3_length: 14; d_call: -; v_call: TRBV2; clone_size: -; cdr3_aa: CASGRLAGPYEQYF; cdr3_nt: TGTGCCAGCGGTAGGCTCGCGGGTCCCTACGAGCAGTACTTC
j_call: TRBJ2-2; cdr3_length: 12; d_call: -; v_call: TRBV24-1; clone_size: few; cdr3_aa: CATSDFDGELFF; cdr3_nt: TGTGCCACCAGTGATTTTGACGGGGAGCTGTTTTTT
j_call: TRBJ2-5; cdr3_length: 15; d_call: -; v_call: TRBV7-9; clone_size: few; cdr3_aa: CASSSFREYQETQYF; cdr3_nt: TGTGCCAGCAGCTCCTTCAGGGAGTACCAAGAGACCCAGTACTTC
j_call: TRBJ2-2; cdr3_length: 15; d_call: -; v_call: TRBV5-1; clone_size: -; cdr3_aa: CASSLMGVLSGELFF; cdr3_nt: TGCGCCAGCAGCTTGATGGGGGTACTGTCCGGGGAGCTGTTTTTT